These 13 T cell receptor beta chains share one sample of origin, sequenced in a study of blood T cell repertoires in COVID-19. Libraries were prepared by immunoSEQ multiplex PCR; TCRdb keeps only in-frame clonotypes and omits some of them. The table shows roughly 330,000 clones, with over 75% occurring only once. Sequencing was performed on peripheral blood. These receptors came from a woman aged 45-65 years with active or convalescent COVID-19.

The V call is TRBV7-9, the J call TRBJ1-1, with D unresolved. V lost 2 bases and J 3 bases, leaving 19 bases between the germline ends. This CDR3 has 17 amino acids. CDR1 is SEHNR and CDR2 is FQNEAQ in the germline V gene (reference sequence). CDR3 bases: TGTGCCAGCAGCTTAATTCTACAAAATCTTCGGGACACTGAAGCTTTCTTT. Its translation: CASSLILQNLRDTEAFF.

The V call is TRBV28, the J call TRBJ1-2, with D possibly matching TRBD1 (5 bases). CDR1 is MDHEN and CDR2 is SYDVKM in the germline V gene. The ends were cut back, 4 bases at V and 5 bases at J, with 14 bases in the middle. The CDR3 extends over 14 amino acids. This chain's CDR3 is CASSSSRDLYGYTF. The CDR3 DNA sequence: TGTGCCAGCAGTTCGTCCAGGGATTTATATGGCTACACCTTC.

The V call is TRBV9, the J call TRBJ2-1; possible D gene TRBD2, 6 bases. Trimming pared 0 bases from V and 6 bases from J, leaving 13 bases between. In germline, CDR1 is SGDLS, CDR2 YYNGEE. CDR3 length: 15 amino acids. The CDR3 coding sequence is TGTGCCAGCAGCGTAGAGCCTAGCGAGTCCAATGAGCAGTTCTTC. Its protein is CASSVEPSESNEQFF.

CDR3 sequence (DNA): TGCGCCAGCAGCCAAGCTTCGCAGGGGCTTGGGGAGACCCAGTACTTC. Translation gives CASSQASQGLGETQYF. The J gene is TRBJ2-5, the V gene TRBV4-1; weak D call: TRBD1 (6 bases). V shed 1 base and J shed 5 bases, with 17 bases lying between them. This CDR3 spans 16 amino acids. Per germline, CDR1 MGHRA and CDR2 YSYEKL.

The chain uses TRBV6-5 and TRBJ2-7; 7 bases fit TRBD1. The CDR3 runs to 16 residues. V dropped 2 bases and J dropped 0; count of bases not matched to a gene: 7. Germline V CDR1 and CDR2: MNHEY, SVGAGI. CDR3 bases: TGTGCCAGCAGTTACCATGATCGACAGGGCTCCTACGAGCAGTACTTC. Translated: CASSYHDRQGSYEQYF.

The chain is built from TRBV19 and TRBJ2-5; tentative D call: TRBD2 (5 bases). The CDR3 contains 14 residues. The V end was cut by 3 bases, the J end by 7 bases, with 15 bases between. Per germline, CDR1 LNHDA and CDR2 SQIVND (reference sequence). CDR3: CASSMSGVPGTQYF. CDR3 nucleotide sequence: TGTGCCAGTAGTATGTCCGGGGTCCCGGGGACCCAGTACTTC.

This chain connects TRBV10-3 to TRBJ2-1, with 10 positions matching TRBD2. The germline V gene has CDR1 ENHRY and CDR2 SYGVKD. V was clipped by 7 bases and J by 8 bases; unmatched bases: 5. The length of the CDR3 is 13 residues. The DNA of the CDR3 is TGTGCCATCACAAGCGGGAGGGGGGATGAGCAGTTCTTC. It encodes CAITSGRGDEQFF.

The J gene is TRBJ2-1, the V gene TRBV27; 7 positions match TRBD1. The CDR3 length is 16 residues. J was trimmed by 9 bases and V by 4 bases; bases with no gene match: 15. The germline V gene has CDR1 MNHEY and CDR2 SMNVEV (reference sequence). In DNA, the CDR3 is TGTGCCAGCAGTTACAGGACAGGACGGAGCCCGTCTGAGCAGTTCTTC. The encoded protein is CASSYRTGRSPSEQFF.

This rearrangement joins TRBV28 to TRBJ1-5; tentative D call: TRBD1 (6 bases). This CDR3 region has 17 residues. V was pared by 1 base and J by 3 bases, with 16 bases between. Germline V CDR1 and CDR2: MDHEN, SYDVKM. CDR3 nucleotide sequence: TGTGCCAGCAGTTTATTGGCCAGGGGCAGGAACAATCAGCCCCAGCATTTT. Translated, it gives CASSLLARGRNNQPQHF. Looking up the rest from reference TRBV28 and TRBJ1-5 gives the full variable domain: DVKVTQSSRYLVKRTGEKVFLECVQDMDHENMFWYRQDPGLGLRLIYFSYDVKMKEKGDIPEGYSVSREKKERFSLILESASTNQTSMYLCASSLLARGRNNQPQHFGDGTRLSIL.

J is TRBJ2-7 and V is TRBV10-3; TRBD1 aligns across 9 bases. The CDR3 contains 14 residues. Trimming removed 3 bases from V and 7 bases from J; junction bases left unmatched: 7. The germline gives CDR1 ENHRY, CDR2 SYGVKD. DNA of the CDR3: TGTGCCATCAGTGAAGCACAGGGGGCGGCTGAGCAGTACTTC. Protein: CAISEAQGAAEQYF.

V gene TRBV5-1 combines with J gene TRBJ2-7; no clear D. V lost 4 bases, J lost 0 bases, and 5 bases lay in between. Germline values: CDR1 SGHRS, CDR2 YFSETQ. The CDR3 consists of 12 residues. DNA for the CDR3: TGCGCCAGCAGCCCCAGCTCCTACGAGCAGTACTTC. Amino acid sequence: CASSPSSYEQYF. Drawing the rest from reference TRBV5-1 and TRBJ2-7, the complete variable domain is KAGVTQTPRYLIKTRGQQVTLSCSPISGHRSVSWYQQTPGQGLQFLFEYFSETQRNKGNFPGRFSGRQFSNSRSEMNVSTLELGDSALYLCASSPSSYEQYFGPGTRLTVT.

This chain uses TRBV10-2 with TRBJ1-6; D is undetermined. The CDR3 sequence is 14 residues long. Trimming pared 3 bases from V and 9 bases from J, leaving 12 bases between. Germline V lookup: CDR1 WSHSY, CDR2 SAAADI. The CDR3 DNA sequence: TGCGCCAGCAGTGAAACTAGGGATAGTTCACCCCTCCACTTT. Its translation is CASSETRDSSPLHF.

V gene TRBV5-1 combines with J gene TRBJ1-1; possibly TRBD1 for D (6 bases). Germline V gene data show CDR1 as SGHRS and CDR2 as YFSETQ. The CDR3 totals 15 residues. V was clipped by 3 bases and J by 6 bases, with 18 bases between them. The CDR3 sequence is CASSWAPPGVAEAFF. The CDR3 DNA is TGCGCCAGCAGCTGGGCTCCCCCAGGGGTCGCTGAAGCTTTCTTT. The complete variable domain, with remaining parts taken from reference TRBV5-1 and TRBJ1-1, reads KAGVTQTPRYLIKTRGQQVTLSCSPISGHRSVSWYQQTPGQGLQFLFEYFSETQRNKGNFPGRFSGRQFSNSRSEMNVSTLELGDSALYLCASSWAPPGVAEAFFGQGTRLTVV.